This entry features one T cell receptor (beta chain) sequence. Its target is unknown. The data derive from a study of cytotoxic CD8 clonotypes in ibrutinib-treated CLL. Study information: Among patients, around 25 responded partially and 2 completely; around 14 then stayed remitted and around 12 progressed after median approximately 72 months. Response sampling came at median roughly 12 months of treatment, ranging 6 to 36 months.

General observations from the study: With treatment, public clonotypes, which were uncommon, either contracted or remained stable.

This table comes from immunoSEQ multiplex PCR, and its TCRdb copy is limited to in-frame clones, with some not included. The data contain 200,000 or so clones, roughly 79% of them seen just once; the ten biggest clones take up approximately 10%. The sample was PBMCs, taken after 12 months of ibrutinib treatment. This sequence was found in a human donor with chronic lymphocytic leukemia.

The CDR3 nucleotides read TGTGCCAGCAGTTCCCTCGCGGTAGGAAGAACCGGGGAGCTGTTTTTT. It is translated as CASSSLAVGRTGELFF. The chain joins TRBV6-5 to TRBJ2-2; D is undetermined. This CDR3 comprises 16 residues. Deletions cut 4 bases from V and 5 bases from J, with 17 bases between. The germline gives CDR1 MNHEY, CDR2 SVGAGI.